The entry below gives a single T cell receptor delta chain sequence along with its context. This clone may be a read error of a much larger clone one base away. These data belong to a study of human gamma delta and Vdelta1 T cells. There are 18 residues in the CDR3. The V gene's germline CDR1 is TSWWSYY and CDR2 QGS. TCRdb reanalysed the PCR reads with CATT. The table shows over a thousand delta-chain clones, with about 42% occurring only once. The source is a human donor in good health. Source material: Vdelta1 gamma-delta T cells from blood. This rearrangement joins TRDV1 to TRDJ1, with 9 positions matching TRDD3. CDR3 protein: CALGVPEVGDSNTDILIF. The CDR3 DNA is TGTGCTCTTGGGGTCCCGGAAGTGGGGGATAGTAACACCGATATACTCATCTTT.